One and the same sample provided the 27 T cell receptor beta chains below, sequenced in a study of T-cell memory formation after mild COVID-19. TCRdb processed the 5' RACE reads anew with MiXCR; each CDR3 protein has one entry. The table includes about 390,000 distinct CDR3 sequences, about 16% detected once. Sequencing used PBMCs or a T cell subset sorted from them (not recorded which). The source of these receptors is a man younger than 30 who had mild COVID-19 (a few samples of this study predate the infection). Cell type and time point are not known.

This clonotype was seen many times. The chain links TRBV12-3 or TRBV12-4 to TRBJ2-2; D remains ambiguous. The length of the CDR3 is 13 residues. Trimming pared 7 bases from V and 6 bases from J, leaving 12 bases between. The DNA of the CDR3 is TGTGCCAGCACCCAAGCGAGGCCCGGGGAGCTGTTTTTT. Amino acids: CASTQARPGELFF.

Written as DNA, the CDR3 is TGTGCCAGCAGCCCCTGGACGCACACCGGGGAGCTGTTTTTT. Translation gives CASSPWTHTGELFF. V gene TRBV7-3 combines with J gene TRBJ2-2; D is unclear. The CDR3 has 14 amino acids. The V end was cut by 5 bases, the J end by 3 bases, with 10 bases between. Germline values: CDR1 SGHTA, CDR2 FQGTGA.

The chain carries TRBV3-1 and TRBJ2-5, with a possible D match to TRBD2 (6 bases). V lost 1 base and J 5 bases, leaving 11 bases between the germline ends. Looked up from germline, CDR1 is LGHDT and CDR2 is YNNKEL (reference sequence). The CDR3 extends over 14 amino acids. The chain's CDR3 is CASSQVSGVETQYF. The CDR3 DNA is TGTGCCAGCAGCCAAGTCTCGGGGGTTGAGACCCAGTACTTC.

This clonotype showed up just a few times. The chain joins TRBV20-1 to TRBJ2-1, with 13 bases lining up with TRBD2. CDR3 size: 15 residues. The V and J ends lost 6 bases and 12 bases, in that order; junction bases with no gene match: 14. Per germline, CDR1 DFQATT and CDR2 SNEGSKA (reference sequence). CDR3 DNA: TGCAGTGCACAAAACCCGGGACTAGCGGGGCCCTTGCAGTTCTTC. It yields the protein CSAQNPGLAGPLQFF.

The sample holds many counts of this clonotype. CDR3 sequence reads: CASSLHSGLAGTGEQFF. The DNA of the CDR3 is TGTGCCAGCAGCTTACATAGCGGACTAGCGGGGACGGGTGAGCAGTTCTTC. The genes are TRBV7-3 and TRBJ2-1; 12 positions agree with TRBD2. This CDR3 contains 17 residues. From germline, CDR1 is SGHTA and CDR2 FQGTGA. The junction had 11 bases not matched to a gene; V was cut back by 2 bases and J by 9 bases.

This clonotype was seen only a few times. The chain links TRBV20-1 to TRBJ2-7, with unresolved D. Germline V gene sequence: CDR1 DFQATT, CDR2 SNEGSKA (reference sequence). The CDR3 spans 13 residues. The germline V and J ends were trimmed by 3 bases and 6 bases, with 15 bases remaining between them. The CDR3 nucleotides read TGCAGTGCTAGTCGGCCGACCTCCCCCGAGCAGTACTTC. Translated: CSASRPTSPEQYF.

This chain joins TRBV5-1 and TRBJ2-1, with D unresolved. CDR3 size: 16 residues. CDR1 SGHRS and CDR2 YFSETQ come from the germline V gene. V lost 2 bases to trimming and J lost 9 bases, with 21 bases between them. In DNA form, the CDR3 reads TGCGCCAGCAGCTTTGGATCTGGGGTGGTCGCCGCTGAGCAGTTCTTC. This gives the protein CASSFGSGVVAAEQFF.

This clonotype has just a few counts. This chain uses TRBV5-1 with TRBJ2-3; 7 positions match TRBD2. V trimming: 3 bases; J trimming: 5 bases; junction bases outside the gene matches: 9. Germline CDR1 and CDR2: SGHRS and YFSETQ. The CDR3 is 15 amino acids. The CDR3 reads CASSSLGGSGDTQYF. The DNA for the CDR3 is TGCGCCAGCAGCTCCCTCGGGGGGTCCGGAGATACGCAGTATTTT.

The rearrangement joins TRBV2 to TRBJ2-2; TRBD1 aligns across 8 bases. The CDR3 spans 15 residues. Germline lookup yields CDR1 SNHLY and CDR2 FYNNEI. V shed 8 bases, J shed 4 bases, and the junction held 9 bases outside the gene matches. CDR3 loop: CASGPRGLSTGELFF. The CDR3 DNA reads as TGTGCCAGCGGCCCCAGGGGGCTGAGCACCGGGGAGCTGTTTTTT.

This clonotype has only a few counts. The rearrangement uses TRBV7-2 and TRBJ1-2, with 7 nucleotides matching TRBD1. Trimming cost V 3 bases and J 1 base; bases outside gene matches: 2. CDR3 length equals 14 residues. Germline V CDR1 and CDR2: SGHTA, FQGNSA. CDR3 residues: CASSLTGFNYGYTF. DNA of the CDR3: TGTGCCAGCAGCTTGACAGGGTTTAACTATGGCTACACCTTC.

The chain links TRBV7-8 to TRBJ1-1, with TRBD1 identical over 8 bases. V lost 5 bases and J lost 5; bases outside the gene matches: 7. The CDR3 runs 14 residues. Germline V gene lookup returns CDR1 SGHVS and CDR2 FQNEAQ. DNA of the CDR3: TGTGCCAGCAGCATTACAGGGGGAAGGACTGAAGCTTTCTTT. Translating gives CASSITGGRTEAFF.

This sequence joins TRBV9 and TRBJ2-3; TRBD2 might be the D (6 bases). The CDR3 loop spans 16 amino acids. Looked up from germline, CDR1 is SGDLS and CDR2 is YYNGEE. Trimming pared 4 bases from V and 6 bases from J, leaving 21 bases between. The CDR3 nucleotides read TGTGCCAGCAGCCCTCCCGGGGTAGCGGTCGACGATACGCAGTATTTT. Translating it yields CASSPPGVAVDDTQYF.

The chain links TRBV20-1 to TRBJ1-1; possible D gene TRBD1, 6 bases. This CDR3 is built from 14 residues. Deletions cut 6 bases from V and 2 bases from J, with 16 bases between. The V gene's germline CDR1 is DFQATT and CDR2 SNEGSKA (reference sequence). The CDR3 protein is CSAGTRGFNTEAFF. In DNA, the CDR3 is TGCAGTGCCGGTACCAGGGGATTTAACACTGAAGCTTTCTTT.

This clonotype appeared a few times. The rearrangement uses TRBV2 and TRBJ2-5; TRBD1 or TRBD2 may be the D gene (6 bases each). Trimming left V 4 bases short and J 5 bases short, with 17 bases between. Looked up from germline, CDR1 is SNHLY and CDR2 is FYNNEI. CDR3 length equals 15 residues. The chain's CDR3 is CASSAGGGRGETQYF. The CDR3, as DNA: TGTGCCAGCAGTGCCGGGGGTGGCAGGGGTGAGACCCAGTACTTC.

The count of this clonotype is one. The genes are TRBV2 and TRBJ2-7, with D perhaps TRBD2 (6 bases). The CDR3 sequence is 14 residues long. Trimming stripped 4 bases from V and 5 bases from J, with 15 bases between. Germline values: CDR1 SNHLY, CDR2 FYNNEI. The CDR3 coding sequence is TGTGCCAGCAGTGTTCGACGGGGGACGGACGAGCAGTACTTC. As protein: CASSVRRGTDEQYF.

The table lists this clonotype with many counts. The chain recombines TRBV7-2 with TRBJ2-7; D uncertain. V dropped 3 bases and J dropped 2 bases, with 8 bases sitting between them. There are 13 residues in the CDR3. Per the germline V gene, CDR1 is SGHTA and CDR2 is FQGNSA. The CDR3, as DNA: TGTGCCAGCAGCTTCACCACAGCCTACGAGCAGTACGTC. This encodes CASSFTTAYEQYV.

V and J are TRBV12-3 or TRBV12-4 and TRBJ2-6, with D possibly matching TRBD1 (6 bases). CDR3 length equals 18 residues. Trimming left V 5 bases short and J 0 bases short, with 17 bases between. CDR3 bases: TGTGCCAGCAGTGTCGACAGGTTTGTTGCCTCTGGGGCCAACGTCCTGACTTTC. Its translation is CASSVDRFVASGANVLTF.

This rearrangement joins TRBV7-3 to TRBJ2-5; TRBD2 matches at 8 bases. V shed 2 bases, J shed 0 bases, and the junction held 5 bases outside the gene matches. CDR1 is SGHTA and CDR2 is FQGTGA in the germline V gene. The CDR3 loop spans 16 amino acids. CDR3 coding DNA: TGTGCCAGCAGCTTAGGCGCGGGGGGAAACCAAGAGACCCAGTACTTC. Amino acid sequence: CASSLGAGGNQETQYF.

This clonotype was observed a handful of times. DNA of the CDR3: TGTGCCAGCAGCTCAAAACCGGGACAGCAAGCAACTAATGAAAAACTGTTTTTT. Protein product: CASSSKPGQQATNEKLFF. V gene TRBV7-9 combines with J gene TRBJ1-4; 7 bases are shared with TRBD1. The CDR3 is 18 amino acids. The junction had 11 bases not matched to a gene; V was cut back by 4 bases and J by 0 bases. CDR1 and CDR2 (germline): SEHNR, FQNEAQ (reference sequence).

In its sample, this clonotype was seen a few times. The chain couples TRBV2 to TRBJ1-2, with no clear D. Looked up from germline, CDR1 is SNHLY and CDR2 is FYNNEI. This CDR3 is built from 12 residues. With 10 bases removed from V and 7 bases from J, the gap between germline ends came to 16 bases. CDR3 coding DNA: TGTGCCACTACGGACGTCGGTCGTGGCTACACCTTC. Its translation: CATTDVGRGYTF.

The gene calls are TRBV28 and TRBJ1-2; D unclear. Germline V gene data show CDR1 as MDHEN and CDR2 as SYDVKM. V dropped 2 bases and J dropped 4 bases, with 8 bases sitting between them. The CDR3 runs to 13 residues. The CDR3 nucleotides are TGTGCCAGCAGTTTAGTTGAATCCTATGGCTACACCTTC. It translates to CASSLVESYGYTF.

There are a few counts of this clonotype. This chain connects TRBV12-3 or TRBV12-4 to TRBJ1-5, with D possibly being TRBD1 (6 bases). The CDR3 is 13 amino acids. V lost 5 bases, J lost 9 bases, and 14 bases lay in between. Written as DNA, the CDR3 is TGTGCCAGCAGTGGGGGCCAACCGGGGCCCCAGCATTTT. This gives the protein CASSGGQPGPQHF.

This chain joins TRBV4-3 and TRBJ1-1; no firm D call. Germline V gives CDR1 LGHNA, CDR2 YSLEER. V lost 0 bases to trimming and J lost 2 bases, with 7 bases between them. The CDR3 runs to 14 residues. In DNA, the CDR3 is TGCGCCAGCAGCCAAGATCCGAGCAACACTGAAGCTTTCTTT. Its protein product is CASSQDPSNTEAFF.

This clonotype has a handful of counts. V is TRBV7-9 and J is TRBJ2-7; D is undetermined. The V end lost 5 bases, the J end lost 6 bases, and 8 bases lay between the germline ends. The CDR3 covers 11 residues. Germline V gives CDR1 SEHNR, CDR2 FQNEAQ (reference sequence). The CDR3 protein is CASSPSSEQYF. CDR3 nucleotide sequence: TGTGCCAGCAGCCCGAGTTCCGAGCAGTACTTC.

This chain uses TRBV7-6 with TRBJ1-6, with TRBD1 as a possible D gene (5 bases). Germline V gene data show CDR1 as SGHVS and CDR2 as FNYEAQ. V was cut by 2 bases and J by 13 bases, with 21 bases left in between. The CDR3 contains 16 residues. The CDR3 protein is CASSLFLGPTTYPLHF. The CDR3 coding sequence is TGTGCCAGCAGCTTATTCTTGGGGCCTACGACCTACCCCCTCCACTTT.

In this sample, this clonotype turned up a few times. The J gene is TRBJ2-3, the V gene TRBV18, with 7 nucleotides matching TRBD1. Losses at the gene ends were 8 bases for V and 2 bases for J; bases not matched to a gene: 4. Germline CDR1 KGHSH, CDR2 LQKENI. This CDR3 contains 13 residues. The chain's CDR3 is CASDRVPTDTQYF. The DNA for the CDR3 is TGTGCCAGCGACAGGGTCCCCACAGATACGCAGTATTTT.

The chain links TRBV2 to TRBJ2-5, with 10 nucleotides matching TRBD1. The junction had 6 bases not matched to a gene; V was cut back by 7 bases and J by 4 bases. CDR3 length equals 14 residues. Germline assignment: CDR1 SNHLY and CDR2 FYNNEI. The DNA of the CDR3 is TGTGCCAGCACCCAAGACAGGGGGCGAGAGACCCAGTACTTC. Its translation is CASTQDRGRETQYF.